The next 21 T cell receptor beta chains were all read from a single sample in a study of T cell changes during pregnancy in multiple sclerosis (dated 2019 in TCRdb). Libraries came from the immunoSEQ multiplex PCR assay. TCRdb mirrors the immuneACCESS table, restricted to in-frame sequences. Some clones are absent from its copies; in checked studies, under half trace to an unresolved V gene, and the reason for the others is unknown. The sample table lists about 84,000 clones, less than 95% of them with a count of one. The top ten hold about 2.5% of the sample. The sequencing used peripheral blood, collected in the third trimester of pregnancy. Every receptor here comes from a female donor with multiple sclerosis, enrolled in a pregnancy study.

Of note for this clone: At one end, the junction sequence differs from germline, possibly due to a read error. The CDR3 region is CASSQDPSERLDF. In DNA form, the CDR3 reads TGTGCCAGCAGCCAAGATCCCTCGGAGAGGCTGGACTTC. This rearrangement joins TRBV4-2 to TRBJ2-7; no clear D gene. The CDR3 sequence is 13 residues long. Germline CDR1 and CDR2: LGHNA and YNFKEQ.

This chain links TRBV6-1 with TRBJ2-3; no clear D. With 9 bases removed from V and 4 bases from J, the gap between germline ends came to 5 bases. Germline lookup yields CDR1 MNHNS and CDR2 SASEGT. The CDR3 length is 10 residues. In DNA, the CDR3 is TGTGCCAGAGCGCCAGATACGCAGTATTTT. Amino acids: CARAPDTQYF.

The DNA for the CDR3 is TGTGCCAGCAGGGTTTCTGCTTGGCATCCGCCCACAGAGGTTGCGGGGAACACTGAAGCTTTCTTT. This gives the protein CASRVSAWHPPTEVAGNTEAFF. This chain connects TRBV2 to TRBJ1-1; D is uncertain. The CDR3 covers 22 residues. V gave up 6 bases and J gave up 1 base, with 36 bases separating them. Per the germline V gene, CDR1 is SNHLY and CDR2 is FYNNEI. Supplemented by reference TRBV2 and TRBJ1-1, the full variable domain reads EPEVTQTPSHQVTQMGQEVILRCVPISNHLYFYWYRQILGQKVEFLVSFYNNEISEKSEIFDDQFSVERPDGSNFTLKIRSTKLEDSAMYFCASRVSAWHPPTEVAGNTEAFFGQGTRLTVV.

The chain has TRBV5-5 and TRBJ1-2, with TRBD1 matching 7 bases. V lost 5 bases, J lost 2 bases, and 9 bases stayed unmatched. Per germline, CDR1 SGHKS and CDR2 YYEKEE (reference sequence). CDR3 length: 15 amino acids. As DNA, the CDR3 is TGTGCCAGCAGTTATCAGGGGGAGACGAACTATGGCTACACCTTC. Translation gives CASSYQGETNYGYTF.

The chain carries TRBV19 and TRBJ1-2, with D hard to call. CDR1 is LNHDA, CDR2 SQIVND, per germline (reference sequence). The V and J ends lost 5 bases and 4 bases respectively, with 11 bases between them. The CDR3 totals 13 residues. CDR3 bases: TGTGCCAGTAGTGTGAGCGGTACCTATGGCTACACCTTC. Translating it yields CASSVSGTYGYTF.

This chain connects TRBV5-5 to TRBJ2-2, with D hard to call. V lost 4 bases to trimming and J lost 7 bases, with 11 bases between them. Germline V gene lookup returns CDR1 SGHKS and CDR2 YYEKEE (reference sequence). The CDR3 covers 13 residues. As DNA, the CDR3 is TGTGCCAGCAGCCCCTCGGGTGGCGGGGAGCTGTTTTTT. This translates into CASSPSGGGELFF.

The J gene is TRBJ2-6, the V gene TRBV2; D uncertain. Trimming stripped 6 bases from V and 0 bases from J, with 15 bases between. Germline V gives CDR1 SNHLY, CDR2 FYNNEI. The CDR3 has 17 residues. The CDR3 reads CASRIGLLSSGANVLTF. The CDR3 DNA follows: TGTGCCAGCAGGATCGGTCTCCTGAGCTCTGGGGCCAACGTCCTGACTTTC.

This chain links TRBV5-4 with TRBJ1-2; D not certain. The germline CDR1 and CDR2 sequences are SGHNT and YYREEE (reference sequence). Trimming removed 4 bases from V and 2 bases from J, with 9 bases in between. The CDR3 runs to 13 residues. This chain's CDR3 is CASSQTENYGYTF. The CDR3 nucleotides are TGTGCCAGCAGCCAAACAGAGAACTATGGCTACACCTTC.

This chain connects TRBV12-2 to TRBJ1-1; TRBD1 reflects the table's D call only, with no check against the DNA. TRBV12-2 is a documented pseudogene. The CDR3 is 15 amino acids. CDR3 sequence reads: CASRLAGRPNTEAFF. In DNA, the CDR3 is TGTGCAAGTCGCTTAGCGGGCAGGCCGAACACTGAAGCTTTCTTT.

V is TRBV7-9 and J is TRBJ2-1, with 14 nucleotides matching TRBD2. Losses at the gene ends were 1 base for V and 8 bases for J; bases not matched to a gene: 1. Germline-derived CDR1 and CDR2 are SEHNR and FQNEAQ (reference sequence). The CDR3 totals 15 residues. The CDR3 protein is CASSLVGLAGDEQFF. In nucleotides, the CDR3 is TGTGCCAGCAGCTTAGTGGGACTAGCGGGGGATGAGCAGTTCTTC.

This clone has only a few counts. The CDR3 is CASSEETGPGEKLFF. The CDR3, as DNA: TGCGCCAGCAGTGAGGAAACAGGGCCAGGGGAAAAACTGTTTTTT. V gene TRBV10-1 combines with J gene TRBJ1-4; D perhaps matches TRBD1 (6 bases). V lost 2 bases and J lost 8, with 15 bases in between. Germline CDR1 reads WNHNN; CDR2 reads SYGVQD (reference sequence). CDR3 length equals 15 residues.

The rearrangement links TRBV9 to TRBJ2-1; D gene ambiguous. Germline lookup yields CDR1 SGDLS and CDR2 YYNGEE. The germline V and J ends were trimmed by 0 bases and 10 bases, with 11 bases remaining between them. CDR3 size: 13 residues. The CDR3, as DNA: TGTGCCAGCAGCGTAGACCCGCTGGGCGAGCAGTTCTTC. Protein: CASSVDPLGEQFF.

V and J are TRBV9 and TRBJ2-7, with D perhaps TRBD1 (6 bases). This CDR3 region has 16 residues. Per germline, CDR1 SGDLS and CDR2 YYNGEE. V was clipped by 0 bases and J by 4 bases, with 17 bases between them. The CDR3 protein is CASSVAGDVGTYEQYF. CDR3 DNA: TGTGCCAGCAGCGTAGCAGGGGACGTAGGAACTTACGAGCAGTACTTC.

The J gene is TRBJ2-4, the V gene TRBV7-2, with 7 nucleotides matching TRBD2. The CDR3 has 16 residues. V lost 7 bases to trimming and J lost 0 bases; unmatched junction nucleotides: 9. Germline lookup yields CDR1 SGHTA and CDR2 FQGNSA. The CDR3 here is CASTSGGVLAKNIQYF. The DNA for the CDR3 is TGTGCCAGCACCTCGGGGGGTGTGTTAGCCAAAAACATTCAGTACTTC. Full variable domain (rest looked up from reference TRBV7-2 and TRBJ2-4): GAGVSQSPSNKVTEKGKDVELRCDPISGHTALYWYRQSLGQGLEFLIYFQGNSAPDKSGLPSDRFSAERTGGSVSTLTIQRTQQEDSAVYLCASTSGGVLAKNIQYFGAGTRLSVL.

The chain has TRBV19 and TRBJ1-6; weak D call: TRBD1 (6 bases). V lost 6 bases and J lost 9, with 15 bases in between. Germline lookup yields CDR1 LNHDA and CDR2 SQIVND (reference sequence). The CDR3 length is 14 residues. This CDR3 is CASSKPGQFSPLHF. CDR3 DNA sequence: TGTGCCAGTAGCAAACCCGGACAGTTTTCACCCCTCCACTTT.

CDR3 sequence (DNA): TGTGCCAGCCGGGCTCATGGGGCTAACACAGATACGCAGTATTTT. Translated: CASRAHGANTDTQYF. This chain uses TRBV9 with TRBJ2-3; tentatively, D is TRBD1 (5 bases). V dropped 7 bases and J dropped 2 bases, with 17 bases sitting between them. The CDR3 consists of 15 residues. Per the germline V gene, CDR1 is SGDLS and CDR2 is YYNGEE.

V and J are TRBV10-3 and TRBJ2-7; 9 bases map to TRBD1. With 8 bases clipped from V and 0 bases from J, the junction kept 8 bases outside the gene matches. The germline gives CDR1 ENHRY, CDR2 SYGVKD. The CDR3 runs to 15 residues. The CDR3 DNA reads as TGTGCCATCTCTAACCGGGACAGGGACTCCTACGAGCAGTACTTC. Translated, it gives CAISNRDRDSYEQYF.

The rearrangement uses TRBV19 and TRBJ2-7, with TRBD1 matching over 10 bases. Germline CDR1 is LNHDA and CDR2 is SQIVND (reference sequence). Unmatched junction bases numbered 9, after V lost 10 bases and J lost 3 bases. The CDR3 consists of 14 residues. Here the CDR3 reads CATSPGQGYYEQYF. The CDR3, as DNA: TGTGCCACGTCCCCGGGACAGGGGTACTACGAGCAGTACTTC.

This clone was seen only once. This chain uses TRBV7-3 with TRBJ1-1; the match to TRBD1 covers 8 bases. Germline V gene data show CDR1 as SGHTA and CDR2 as FQGTGA. The CDR3 loop spans 15 amino acids. Trimming cost V 1 base and J 5 bases; bases outside gene matches: 6. CDR3 protein: CASSLNGQGRTEAFF. CDR3 in DNA: TGTGCCAGCAGCTTAAACGGACAGGGAAGAACTGAAGCTTTCTTT.

The rearrangement links TRBV6-6 to TRBJ2-1, with 8 nucleotides matching TRBD2. Germline V lookup: CDR1 MNHNY, CDR2 SVGAGI (reference sequence). Trimming took 5 bases from V and 3 from J; bases not matched to a gene: 6. There are 15 residues in the CDR3. The CDR3 loop reads CASSPGLVVYNEQFF. The CDR3 DNA is TGTGCCAGCAGTCCGGGACTAGTAGTCTACAATGAGCAGTTCTTC.

The J gene is TRBJ2-2, the V gene TRBV5-1, with D perhaps matching TRBD1 (6 bases). Trimming took off 2 bases at V and 4 bases at J, with 12 bases between the two ends. Per the germline V gene, CDR1 is SGHRS and CDR2 is YFSETQ. The CDR3 is 15 amino acids. The CDR3 reads CASSFQGRGTGELFF. DNA of the CDR3: TGCGCCAGCAGCTTTCAGGGGCGAGGCACCGGGGAGCTGTTTTTT.